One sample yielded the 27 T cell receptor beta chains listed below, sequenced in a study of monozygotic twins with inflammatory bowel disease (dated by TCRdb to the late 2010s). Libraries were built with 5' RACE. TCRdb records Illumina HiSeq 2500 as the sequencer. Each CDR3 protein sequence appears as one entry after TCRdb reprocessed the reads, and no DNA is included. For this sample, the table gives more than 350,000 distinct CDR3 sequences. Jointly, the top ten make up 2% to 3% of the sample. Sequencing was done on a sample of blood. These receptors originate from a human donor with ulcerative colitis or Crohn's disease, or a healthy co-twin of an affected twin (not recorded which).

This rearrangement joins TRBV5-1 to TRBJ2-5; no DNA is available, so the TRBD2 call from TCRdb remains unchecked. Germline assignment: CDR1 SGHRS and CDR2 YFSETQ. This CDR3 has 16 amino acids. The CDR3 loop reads CASGPRTSGGEETQYF.

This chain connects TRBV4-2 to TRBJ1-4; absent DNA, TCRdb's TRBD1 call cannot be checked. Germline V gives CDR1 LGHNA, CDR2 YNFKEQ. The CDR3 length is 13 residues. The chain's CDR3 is CASSVQGSEKLFF.

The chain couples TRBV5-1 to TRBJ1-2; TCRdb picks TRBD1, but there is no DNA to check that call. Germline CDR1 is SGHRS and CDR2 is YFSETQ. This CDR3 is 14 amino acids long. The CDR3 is CASSLQGENYGYTF. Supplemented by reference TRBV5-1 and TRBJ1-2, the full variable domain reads KAGVTQTPRYLIKTRGQQVTLSCSPISGHRSVSWYQQTPGQGLQFLFEYFSETQRNKGNFPGRFSGRQFSNSRSEMNVSTLELGDSALYLCASSLQGENYGYTFGSGTRLTVV.

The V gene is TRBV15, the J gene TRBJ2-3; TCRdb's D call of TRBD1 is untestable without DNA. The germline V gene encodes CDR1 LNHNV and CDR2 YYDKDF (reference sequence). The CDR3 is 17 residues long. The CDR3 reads CATRLRGDVERQDTQYF.

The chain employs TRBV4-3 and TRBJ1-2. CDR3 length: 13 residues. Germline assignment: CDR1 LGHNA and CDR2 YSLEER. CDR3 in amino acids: CASSQGQRGGYTF.

This CDR3 reads CAISTGLAGTDTQYF. The rearrangement uses TRBV10-3 and TRBJ2-3; TCRdb's D call, TRBD2, is unchecked because there is no DNA. Per germline, CDR1 ENHRY and CDR2 SYGVKD. This CDR3 has 15 amino acids.

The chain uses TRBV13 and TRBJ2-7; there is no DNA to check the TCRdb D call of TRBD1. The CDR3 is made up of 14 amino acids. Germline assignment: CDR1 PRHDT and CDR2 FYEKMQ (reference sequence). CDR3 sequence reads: CASSNRDRVNEQYF.

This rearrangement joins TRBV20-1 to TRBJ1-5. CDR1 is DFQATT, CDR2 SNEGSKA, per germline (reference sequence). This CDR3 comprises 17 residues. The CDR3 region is CSATDPRQTASNQPQHF.

CDR3 region: CASNGVGGSGELFF. V is TRBV12-3 or TRBV12-4 and J is TRBJ2-2; TCRdb names TRBD2, which stays unverified in the absence of DNA. The CDR3 covers 14 residues.

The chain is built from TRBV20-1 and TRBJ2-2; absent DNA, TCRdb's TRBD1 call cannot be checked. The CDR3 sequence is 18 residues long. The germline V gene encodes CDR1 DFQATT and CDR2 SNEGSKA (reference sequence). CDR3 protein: CSARPWKGTGENTGELFF.

CDR3 sequence reads: CSAALAGGHYEQYF. V is TRBV20-1 and J is TRBJ2-7; TCRdb designates TRBD2, a call that cannot be tested without DNA. The germline V gene has CDR1 DFQATT and CDR2 SNEGSKA (reference sequence). This CDR3 has 14 amino acids.

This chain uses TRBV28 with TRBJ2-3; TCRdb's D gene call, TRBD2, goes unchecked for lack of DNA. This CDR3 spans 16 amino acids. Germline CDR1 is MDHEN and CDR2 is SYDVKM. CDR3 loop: CASSRTSGRLTDTQYF. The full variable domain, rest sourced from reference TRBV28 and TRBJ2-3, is DVKVTQSSRYLVKRTGEKVFLECVQDMDHENMFWYRQDPGLGLRLIYFSYDVKMKEKGDIPEGYSVSREKKERFSLILESASTNQTSMYLCASSRTSGRLTDTQYFGPGTRLTVL.

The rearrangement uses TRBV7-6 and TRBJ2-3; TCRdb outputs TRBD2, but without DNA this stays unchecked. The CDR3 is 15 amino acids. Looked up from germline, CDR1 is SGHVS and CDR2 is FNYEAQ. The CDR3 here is CASSLGVLAGDTQYF.

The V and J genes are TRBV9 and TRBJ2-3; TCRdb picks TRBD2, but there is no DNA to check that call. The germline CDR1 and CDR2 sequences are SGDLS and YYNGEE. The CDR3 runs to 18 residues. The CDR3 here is CASSAGPLVAAGTDTQYF.

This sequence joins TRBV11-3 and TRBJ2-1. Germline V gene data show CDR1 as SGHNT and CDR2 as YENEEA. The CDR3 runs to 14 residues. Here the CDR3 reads CASSLRASYNEQFF.

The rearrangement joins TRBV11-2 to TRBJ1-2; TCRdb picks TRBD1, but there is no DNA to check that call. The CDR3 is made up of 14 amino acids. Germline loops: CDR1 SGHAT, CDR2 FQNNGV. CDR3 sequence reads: CASSFSQGDDGYTF.

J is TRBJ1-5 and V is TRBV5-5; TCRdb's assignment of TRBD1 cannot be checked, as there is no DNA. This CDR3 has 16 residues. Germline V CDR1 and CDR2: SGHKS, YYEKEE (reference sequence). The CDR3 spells CASSLEPGQGPQPQHF. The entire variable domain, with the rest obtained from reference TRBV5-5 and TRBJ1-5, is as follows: DAGVTQSPTHLIKTRGQQVTLRCSPISGHKSVSWYQQVLGQGPQFIFQYYEKEERGRGNFPDRFSARQFPNYSSELNVNALLLGDSALYLCASSLEPGQGPQPQHFGDGTRLSIL.

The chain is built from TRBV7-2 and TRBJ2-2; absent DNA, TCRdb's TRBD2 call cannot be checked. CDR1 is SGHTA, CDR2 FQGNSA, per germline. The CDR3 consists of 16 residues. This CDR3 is CASSSTSGGVAGELFF.

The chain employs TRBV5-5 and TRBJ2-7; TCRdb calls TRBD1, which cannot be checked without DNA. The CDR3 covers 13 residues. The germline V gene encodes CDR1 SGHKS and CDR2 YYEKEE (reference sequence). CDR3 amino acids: CASSPRGTYEQYF.

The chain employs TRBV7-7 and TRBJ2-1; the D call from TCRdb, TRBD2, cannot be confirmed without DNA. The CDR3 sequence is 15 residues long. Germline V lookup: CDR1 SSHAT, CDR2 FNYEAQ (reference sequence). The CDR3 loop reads CASSLDGGGAHEQFF.

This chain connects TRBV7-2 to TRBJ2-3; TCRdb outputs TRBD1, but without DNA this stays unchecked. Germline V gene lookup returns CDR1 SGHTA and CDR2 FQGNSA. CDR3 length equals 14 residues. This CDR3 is CASSLRGVTDTQYF.

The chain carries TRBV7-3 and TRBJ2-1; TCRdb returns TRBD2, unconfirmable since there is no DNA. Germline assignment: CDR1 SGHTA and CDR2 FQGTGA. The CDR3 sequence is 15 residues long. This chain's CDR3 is CASSPGLDYYNEQFF.

CDR3 protein: CASSARDSNEKLFF. The chain joins TRBV11-1 to TRBJ1-4; TCRdb's D gene call, TRBD1, goes unchecked for lack of DNA. The length of the CDR3 is 14 residues. Germline lookup yields CDR1 SGHAT and CDR2 FQDESV (reference sequence).

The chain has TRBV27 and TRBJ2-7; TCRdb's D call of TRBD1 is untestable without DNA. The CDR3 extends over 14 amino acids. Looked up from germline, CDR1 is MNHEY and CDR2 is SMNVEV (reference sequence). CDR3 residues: CASSFLAGSEEQYF.

The CDR3 sequence: CASSLVIGDTQYF. J is TRBJ2-3 and V is TRBV7-9. The CDR3 sequence is 13 residues long. Germline V gene lookup returns CDR1 SEHNR and CDR2 FQNEAQ (reference sequence).

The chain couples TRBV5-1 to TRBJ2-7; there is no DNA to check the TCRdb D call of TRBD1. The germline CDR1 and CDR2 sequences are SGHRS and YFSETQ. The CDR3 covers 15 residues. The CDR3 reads CASSLAETGVYEQYF. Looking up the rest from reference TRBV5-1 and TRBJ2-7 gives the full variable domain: KAGVTQTPRYLIKTRGQQVTLSCSPISGHRSVSWYQQTPGQGLQFLFEYFSETQRNKGNFPGRFSGRQFSNSRSEMNVSTLELGDSALYLCASSLAETGVYEQYFGPGTRLTVT.

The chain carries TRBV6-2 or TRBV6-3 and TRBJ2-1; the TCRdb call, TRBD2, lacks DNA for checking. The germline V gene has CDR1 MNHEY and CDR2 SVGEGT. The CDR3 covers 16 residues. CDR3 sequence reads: CASCNLAGVSSNEQFF.